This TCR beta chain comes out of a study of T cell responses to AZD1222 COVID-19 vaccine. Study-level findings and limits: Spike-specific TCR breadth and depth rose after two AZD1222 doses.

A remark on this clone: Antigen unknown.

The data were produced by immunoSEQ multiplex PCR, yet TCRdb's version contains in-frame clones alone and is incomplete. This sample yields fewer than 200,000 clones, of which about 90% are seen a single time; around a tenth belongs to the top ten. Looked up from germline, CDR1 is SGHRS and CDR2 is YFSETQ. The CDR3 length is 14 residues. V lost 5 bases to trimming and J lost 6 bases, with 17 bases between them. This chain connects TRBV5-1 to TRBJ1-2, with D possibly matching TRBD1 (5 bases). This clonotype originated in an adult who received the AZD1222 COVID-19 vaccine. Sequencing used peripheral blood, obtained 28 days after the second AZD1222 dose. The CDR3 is CASSPGTQNDGYTF. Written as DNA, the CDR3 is TGCGCCAGCAGTCCCGGGACGCAGAATGATGGCTACACCTTC.